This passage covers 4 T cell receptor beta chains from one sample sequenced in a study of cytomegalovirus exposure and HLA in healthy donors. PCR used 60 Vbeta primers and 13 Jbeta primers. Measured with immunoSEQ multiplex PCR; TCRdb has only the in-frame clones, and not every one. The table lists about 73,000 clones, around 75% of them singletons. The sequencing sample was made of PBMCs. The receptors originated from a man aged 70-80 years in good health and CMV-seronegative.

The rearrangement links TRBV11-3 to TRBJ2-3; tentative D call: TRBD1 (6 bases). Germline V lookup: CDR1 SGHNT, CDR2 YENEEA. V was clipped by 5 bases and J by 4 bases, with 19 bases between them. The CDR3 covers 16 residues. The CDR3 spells CASSLRTASGSDTQYF. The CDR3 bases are TGTGCCAGCAGCCTCCGGACAGCGAGTGGTTCAGATACGCAGTATTTT.

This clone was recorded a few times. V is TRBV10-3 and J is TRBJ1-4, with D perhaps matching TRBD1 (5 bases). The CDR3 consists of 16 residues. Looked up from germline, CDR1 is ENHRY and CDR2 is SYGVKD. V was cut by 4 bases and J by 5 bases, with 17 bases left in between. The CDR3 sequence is CAISARPPGGNEKLFF. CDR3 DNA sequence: TGTGCCATCAGTGCGAGGCCACCCGGGGGAAATGAAAAACTGTTTTTT.

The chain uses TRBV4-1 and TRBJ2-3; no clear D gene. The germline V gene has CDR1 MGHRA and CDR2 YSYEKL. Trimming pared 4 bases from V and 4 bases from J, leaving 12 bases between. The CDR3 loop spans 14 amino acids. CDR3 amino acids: CASSRKEGADTQYF. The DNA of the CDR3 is TGCGCCAGCAGCCGGAAGGAAGGAGCAGATACGCAGTATTTT.

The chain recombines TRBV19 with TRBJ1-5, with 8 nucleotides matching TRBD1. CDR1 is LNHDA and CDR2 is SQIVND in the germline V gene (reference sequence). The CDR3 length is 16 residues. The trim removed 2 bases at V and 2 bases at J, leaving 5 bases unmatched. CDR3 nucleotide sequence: TGTGCCAGTAGTATACAGGACAGGGTGGGCAATCAGCCCCAGCATTTT. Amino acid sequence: CASSIQDRVGNQPQHF.